Sequencing of this T cell receptor (beta chain) was carried out in a study of blood T cells in healthy people across ages. Donors each provided 8 to 10 milliliters of peripheral blood. The J segment lost 11 bases and the V segment lost 5 bases, leaving 13 bases of the junction unmatched. This CDR3 has 15 amino acids. Germline V lookup: CDR1 SGHTA, CDR2 FQGNSA. Together with a sample-barcoded 5' primer, a J-beta primer mix was included in a second PCR lasting about 6 to 11 cycles. TCRdb reanalysed the 5' RACE reads using MiXCR and keeps one entry per CDR3 protein. The sample has some 1,800,000 distinct CDR3 sequences, 30% to 40% seen once.

The chain has TRBV7-2 and TRBJ2-3, with 10 bases that match TRBD2. The clonotype comes from a human donor in good health. Sequenced: blood. CDR3: CASSAAGGLSRGQYF. CDR3 in DNA: TGTGCCAGCAGCGCAGCGGGGGGGCTCAGCAGAGGGCAGTATTTT.